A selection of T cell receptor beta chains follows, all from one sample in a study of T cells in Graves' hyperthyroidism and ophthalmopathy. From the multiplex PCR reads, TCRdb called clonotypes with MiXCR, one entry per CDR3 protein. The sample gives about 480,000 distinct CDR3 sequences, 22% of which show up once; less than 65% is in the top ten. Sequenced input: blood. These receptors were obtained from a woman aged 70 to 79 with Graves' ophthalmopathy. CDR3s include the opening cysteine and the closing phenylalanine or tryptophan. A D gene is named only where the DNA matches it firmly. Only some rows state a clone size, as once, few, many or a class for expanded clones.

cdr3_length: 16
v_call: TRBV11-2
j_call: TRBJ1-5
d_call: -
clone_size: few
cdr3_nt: TGTGCCAGCAGCTTAAACTCGCGGCAGGGAGGTCAGCCCCAGCATTTT
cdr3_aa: CASSLNSRQGGQPQHF

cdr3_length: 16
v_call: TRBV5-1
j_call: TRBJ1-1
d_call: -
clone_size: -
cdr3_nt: TGCGCCAGCAGCTTGTTGCTGAGAGACATGAACACTGAAGCTTTCTTT
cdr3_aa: CASSLLLRDMNTEAFF

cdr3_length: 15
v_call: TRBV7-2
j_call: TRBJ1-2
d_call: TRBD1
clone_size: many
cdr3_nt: TGTGCCAGCAGCGCAAGGGGGCAGGGAGTAAATGGCTACACCTTC
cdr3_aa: CASSARGQGVNGYTF

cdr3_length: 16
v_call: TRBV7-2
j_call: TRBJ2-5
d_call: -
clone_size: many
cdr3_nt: TGTGCCAGCAGTATAGGCCCGGGACTGAACCAAGAGACCCAGTACTTC
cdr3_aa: CASSIGPGLNQETQYF

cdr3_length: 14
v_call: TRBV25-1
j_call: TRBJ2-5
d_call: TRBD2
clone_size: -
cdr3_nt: TGTGCCAGCACCCCGGCGGGGGTCCGAGGGACCCAGTACTTC
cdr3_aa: CASTPAGVRGTQYF

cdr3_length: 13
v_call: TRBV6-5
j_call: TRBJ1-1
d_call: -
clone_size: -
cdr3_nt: TGTGCCAGCAGTTATCAACCGAACACTGAAGCTTTCTTT
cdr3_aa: CASSYQPNTEAFF

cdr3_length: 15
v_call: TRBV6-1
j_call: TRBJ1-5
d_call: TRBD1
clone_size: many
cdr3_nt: TGTGCCAGCAGGGGGGACAGCGGTAGCAATCAGCCCCAGCATTTT
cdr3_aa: CASRGDSGSNQPQHF

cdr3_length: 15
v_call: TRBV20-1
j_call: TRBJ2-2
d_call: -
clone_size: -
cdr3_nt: TGCAGTGCTAGAGAGGGAGCAAACCCCACCGGGGAGCTGTTTTTT
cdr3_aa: CSAREGANPTGELFF

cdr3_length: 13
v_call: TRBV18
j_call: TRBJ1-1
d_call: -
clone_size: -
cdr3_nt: TGTGCCCGTTACCAGGGTCTGAACACTGAAGCTTTCTTT
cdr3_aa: CARYQGLNTEAFF

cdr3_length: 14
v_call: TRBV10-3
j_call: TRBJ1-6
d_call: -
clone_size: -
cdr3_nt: TGTGCCATCAGTGAGTCCGGCACCGAGGGAACCCTCCACTTT
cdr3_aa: CAISESGTEGTLHF

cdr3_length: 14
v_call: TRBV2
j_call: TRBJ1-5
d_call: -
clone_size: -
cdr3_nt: TGTGCCAGCAGTGAAGCAAGCCAGGGTCAGCCCCAGCATTTT
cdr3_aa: CASSEASQGQPQHF

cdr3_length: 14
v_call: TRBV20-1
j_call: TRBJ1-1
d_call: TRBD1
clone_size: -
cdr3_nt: TGCAGTGCTAGTCCCGGGACAGGGTACACTGAAGCTTTCTTT
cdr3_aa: CSASPGTGYTEAFF

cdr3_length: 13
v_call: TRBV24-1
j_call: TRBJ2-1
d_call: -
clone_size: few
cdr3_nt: TGTGCCACCAGTGATGGTACTAGATTGGAGCAGTTCTTC
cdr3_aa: CATSDGTRLEQFF

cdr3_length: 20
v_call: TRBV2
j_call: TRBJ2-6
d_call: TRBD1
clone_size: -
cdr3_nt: TGTGCCAGCAGTGAAGTAGGGGGCGCAGGGATTGGTGCTGGGGCCAACGTCCTGACTTTC
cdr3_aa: CASSEVGGAGIGAGANVLTF

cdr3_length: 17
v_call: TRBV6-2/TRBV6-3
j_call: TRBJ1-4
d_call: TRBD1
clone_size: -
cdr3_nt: TGTGCCAGCAGTTACGGGACAGGGGCAAACCATAATGAAAAACTGTTTTTT
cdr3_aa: CASSYGTGANHNEKLFF

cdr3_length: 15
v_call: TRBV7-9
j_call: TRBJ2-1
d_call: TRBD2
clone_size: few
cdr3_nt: TGTGCCAGCAGCTTTCTAGCGGGAGGGCGGAATGAGCAGTTCTTC
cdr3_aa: CASSFLAGGRNEQFF

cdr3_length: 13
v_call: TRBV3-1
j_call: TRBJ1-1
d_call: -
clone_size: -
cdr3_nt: TGTGCCAGCAGCCTCTACTCAGGGACTGAAGCTTTCTTT
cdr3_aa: CASSLYSGTEAFF

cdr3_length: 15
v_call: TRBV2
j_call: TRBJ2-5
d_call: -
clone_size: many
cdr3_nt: TGTGCCAGCAGTGAAGCTGGAAACCCCCAAGAGACCCAGTACTTC
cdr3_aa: CASSEAGNPQETQYF

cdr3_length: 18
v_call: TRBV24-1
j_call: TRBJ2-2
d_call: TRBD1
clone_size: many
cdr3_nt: TGTGCCACCAGTGACCCCACCGGGACAGGGGAGGTCACCGGGGAGCTGTTTTTT
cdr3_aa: CATSDPTGTGEVTGELFF

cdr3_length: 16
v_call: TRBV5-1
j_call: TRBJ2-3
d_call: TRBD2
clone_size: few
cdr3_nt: TGCGCCAGCAGCTTGGTAGCGGGTCCTAGCACAGATACGCAGTATTTT
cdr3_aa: CASSLVAGPSTDTQYF

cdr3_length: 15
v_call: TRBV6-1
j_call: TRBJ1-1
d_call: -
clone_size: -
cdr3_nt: TGTGCCAGCAGCCGCCGGGGGACCATGAACACTGAAGCTTTCTTT
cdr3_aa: CASSRRGTMNTEAFF

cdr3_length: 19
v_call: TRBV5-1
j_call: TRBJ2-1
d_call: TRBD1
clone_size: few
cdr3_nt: TGCGCCAGCAGCTTGGTCACAGGGGGCGTAAGACCCACCTACAATGAGCAGTTCTTC
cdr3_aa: CASSLVTGGVRPTYNEQFF

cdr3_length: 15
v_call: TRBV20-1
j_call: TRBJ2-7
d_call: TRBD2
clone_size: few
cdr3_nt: TGCAGTGCTCACGGGGCTAGCGGGAGCTTCTACGAGCAGTACTTC
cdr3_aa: CSAHGASGSFYEQYF

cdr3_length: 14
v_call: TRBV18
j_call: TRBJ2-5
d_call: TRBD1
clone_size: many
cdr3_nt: TGTGCCAGCTCCCAAGACAGGGGGCTTGAGACCCAGTACTTC
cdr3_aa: CASSQDRGLETQYF

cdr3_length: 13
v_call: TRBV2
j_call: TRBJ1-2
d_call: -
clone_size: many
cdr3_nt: TGTGCCAGCAGTGATATGGGATATTCTGGCTACACCTTC
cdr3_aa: CASSDMGYSGYTF

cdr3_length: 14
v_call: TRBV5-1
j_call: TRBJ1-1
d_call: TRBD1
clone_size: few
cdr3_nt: TGCGCCAGCAGCTTGGAGGCGACAGGGGGCGAAGCTTTCTTT
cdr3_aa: CASSLEATGGEAFF

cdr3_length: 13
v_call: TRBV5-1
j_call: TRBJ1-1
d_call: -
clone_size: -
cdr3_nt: TGCGCCAGCAGCCAGGGAATGGGAACTGAAGCTTTCTTT
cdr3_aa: CASSQGMGTEAFF

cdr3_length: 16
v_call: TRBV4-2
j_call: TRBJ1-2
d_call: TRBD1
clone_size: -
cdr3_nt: TGTGCCAGCAGCCAAGAAGCGGGACAGGATTTTTATGGCTACACCTTC
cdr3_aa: CASSQEAGQDFYGYTF

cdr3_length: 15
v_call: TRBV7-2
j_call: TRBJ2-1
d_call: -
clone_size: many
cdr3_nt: TGTGCCAGCAGCTTAGGTCTAGAGGAATACAATGAGCAGTTCTTC
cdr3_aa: CASSLGLEEYNEQFF

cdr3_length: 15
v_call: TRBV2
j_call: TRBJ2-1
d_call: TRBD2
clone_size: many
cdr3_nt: TGTGCCAGCAGCGCCCCAGTAGCGGGAGGCAATGAGCAGTTCTTC
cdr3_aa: CASSAPVAGGNEQFF

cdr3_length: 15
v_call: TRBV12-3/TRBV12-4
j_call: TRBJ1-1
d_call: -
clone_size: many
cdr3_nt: TGTGCCAGCGGTGGACAGAGGCCTGCGGACACTGAAGCTTTCTTT
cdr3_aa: CASGGQRPADTEAFF

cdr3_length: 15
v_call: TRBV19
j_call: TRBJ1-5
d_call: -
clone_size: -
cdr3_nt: TGTGCCAGTACGGGCCGGACTTATAGCAATCAGCCCCAGCATTTT
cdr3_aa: CASTGRTYSNQPQHF

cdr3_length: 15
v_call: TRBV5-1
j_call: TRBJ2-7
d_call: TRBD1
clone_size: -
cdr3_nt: TGCGCCAGCAGCGCGGGGACAGGGTTTGTCTACGAGCAGTACTTC
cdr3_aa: CASSAGTGFVYEQYF

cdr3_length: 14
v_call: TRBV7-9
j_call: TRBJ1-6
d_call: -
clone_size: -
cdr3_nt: TGTGCCAGCACCCGGGACACATATAATTCACCCCTCCACTTT
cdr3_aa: CASTRDTYNSPLHF